This record covers a single T cell receptor beta chain. The antigen is not known. These data originate in a study of PD-1 blockade in classical Hodgkin lymphoma. Study findings and constraints: Reported baseline diversity: healthy donors highest, relapsed/refractory patients lowest.

The repertoire was sequenced with immunoSEQ multiplex PCR; TCRdb's copy has only in-frame clones and lacks some. The data show about 15,000 clones, 86% seen once. The CDR3 consists of 14 residues. V was shortened by 8 bases and J by 1 base, with 13 bases between the two germline ends. Germline CDR1 is SNHLY and CDR2 is FYNNEI. Every one of the patients relapsed after autologous stem cell transplantation (brentuximab vedotin exposure was variable). The sequence came from a human donor with classical Hodgkin lymphoma. The rearrangement links TRBV2 to TRBJ2-3; a weak D match, TRBD1 (6 bases). Sample: peripheral blood mononuclear cells (PBMCs), taken at baseline. The CDR3 region has the DNA TGTGCCAGCTTTAGGGGGAGCGGCACAGATACGCAGTATTTT. This sequence encodes CASFRGSGTDTQYF. The full variable domain, its missing parts supplied by reference TRBV2 and TRBJ2-3, is EPEVTQTPSHQVTQMGQEVILRCVPISNHLYFYWYRQILGQKVEFLVSFYNNEISEKSEIFDDQFSVERPDGSNFTLKIRSTKLEDSAMYFCASFRGSGTDTQYFGPGTRLTVL.